This TCR beta chain was observed in a study of cytomegalovirus exposure and HLA in healthy donors. General observations from the study: Earlier analysis looked at TCR beta V segments, and most were productive about 90% or about 30% of the time. Common viral pathogens (according to a later analysis) appeared linked to several of the most significant clusters.

A note on this clone: Antigen unknown.

Healthy bone marrow donors made up the donor group. Primers: 60 Vbeta forward and 13 Jbeta reverse. The table came from immunoSEQ multiplex PCR; TCRdb's copy has only in-frame clones and leaves some out. The table has some 110,000 clones, 70% to 85% seen once. This receptor was taken from a woman in her 40s in good health and CMV-seropositive. The sequencing input was PBMCs.

CDR3 nucleotides: TGTGCCAGCAGTCATCTGACTAGCGCATCCTACAATGAGCAGTTCTTC. Translated, it gives CASSHLTSASYNEQFF. The V gene is TRBV28, the J gene TRBJ2-1, with 8 bases that match TRBD2. The CDR3 is made up of 16 amino acids. The germline CDR1 and CDR2 sequences are MDHEN and SYDVKM. V shed 5 bases and J 1 base; nucleotides not matched to a gene: 7.